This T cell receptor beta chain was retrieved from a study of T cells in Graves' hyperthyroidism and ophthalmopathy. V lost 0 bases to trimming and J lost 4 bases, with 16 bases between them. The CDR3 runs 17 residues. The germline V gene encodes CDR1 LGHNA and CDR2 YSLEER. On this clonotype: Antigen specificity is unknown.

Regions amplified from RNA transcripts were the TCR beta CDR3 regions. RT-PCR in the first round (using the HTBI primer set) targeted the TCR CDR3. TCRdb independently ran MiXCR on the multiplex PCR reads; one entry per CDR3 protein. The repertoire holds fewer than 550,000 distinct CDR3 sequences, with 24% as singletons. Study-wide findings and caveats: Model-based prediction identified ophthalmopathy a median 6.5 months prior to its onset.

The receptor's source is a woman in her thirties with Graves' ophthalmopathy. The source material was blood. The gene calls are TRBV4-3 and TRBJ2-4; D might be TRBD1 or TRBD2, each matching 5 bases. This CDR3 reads CASSQDRGTRGKNIQYF. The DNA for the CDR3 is TGCGCCAGCAGCCAAGATAGGGGTACCCGCGGGAAAAACATTCAGTACTTC.